The entry that follows covers one TCR beta chain sequence. Its target is unknown. This record comes from a study of T cell responses to AZD1222 COVID-19 vaccine. Profiled with immunoSEQ multiplex PCR; TCRdb holds only in-frame clones, not every one. The sample has some 150,000 clones; around 86% are singletons. Study-wide findings and caveats: After the peak T cell response, and only then, were repertoires sampled.

Germline V gene lookup returns CDR1 SGHRS and CDR2 YFSETQ. The CDR3 runs 17 residues. The ends lost 6 bases at V and 0 bases at J; junction bases unmatched: 8. Sequencing was performed on peripheral blood, taken on day 0 of MenACWY control vaccination. The TCR comes from an adult in good health. The chain carries TRBV5-1 and TRBJ2-4; 11 bases fit TRBD1. CDR3 amino acids: CASNSGTGGQAKNIQYF. The CDR3 nucleotides read TGCGCCAGCAACTCCGGGACAGGGGGACAAGCCAAAAACATTCAGTACTTC.